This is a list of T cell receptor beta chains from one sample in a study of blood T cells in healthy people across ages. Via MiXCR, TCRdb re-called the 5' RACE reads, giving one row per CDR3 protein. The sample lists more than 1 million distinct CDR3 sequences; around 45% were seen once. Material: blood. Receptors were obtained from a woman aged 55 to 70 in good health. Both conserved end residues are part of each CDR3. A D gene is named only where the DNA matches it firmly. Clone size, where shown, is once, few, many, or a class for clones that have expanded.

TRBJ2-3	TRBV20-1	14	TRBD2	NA	TGCAGTGCTAGACCCGGGACTAATACAGATACGCAGTATTTT	CSARPGTNTDTQYF
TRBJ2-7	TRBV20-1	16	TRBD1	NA	TGCAGTGCTAGAGATCCCTCAGGGGGAACTGGCTACGAGCAGTACTTC	CSARDPSGGTGYEQYF
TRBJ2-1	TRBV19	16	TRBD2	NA	TGTGCCAGTAGTATAGACCGACTAGCGGGTTACAATGAGCAGTTCTTC	CASSIDRLAGYNEQFF
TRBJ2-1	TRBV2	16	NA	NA	TGTGCCAGCAGTGAATTTGAGCCAGGGTATTACAATGAGCAGTTCTTC	CASSEFEPGYYNEQFF
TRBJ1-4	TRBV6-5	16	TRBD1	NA	TGTGCTAGCAGTTACTCGAGGGCAGGGGGAAGTGAAAAACTGTTTTTT	CASSYSRAGGSEKLFF
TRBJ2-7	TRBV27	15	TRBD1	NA	TGTGCCAGCAGACAACGGACAGGGGACCGCTACGAGCAGTACTTC	CASRQRTGDRYEQYF
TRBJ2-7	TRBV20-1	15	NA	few	TGCAGTGCTAGAGACCGGGATTCTGGGCCTTGGGAGCAGTACTTC	CSARDRDSGPWEQYF
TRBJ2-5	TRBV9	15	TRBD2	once	TGTGCCAGCAGCGCGCGGGGGGGCCTCCAAGAGACCCAGTACTTC	CASSARGGLQETQYF
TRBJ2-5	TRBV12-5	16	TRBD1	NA	TGTGCTAGTGGTTTGGAACAGGGGGCCCGGTACAATGAGCAGTACTTC	CASGLEQGARYNEQYF
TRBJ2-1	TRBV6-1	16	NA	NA	TGTGCCAGCAGGGTCGGGACTGTATCCTCCTACAATGAGCAGTTCTTC	CASRVGTVSSYNEQFF
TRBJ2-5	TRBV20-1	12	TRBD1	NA	TGCAGTGCCGAGGGACAGGGGGATGATTCGTACTTC	CSAEGQGDDSYF
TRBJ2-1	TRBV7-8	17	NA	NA	TGTGCCACCAGTGATCCCAGCGACTTCAGCTCCTACAATGAGCAGTTCTTC	CATSDPSDFSSYNEQFF
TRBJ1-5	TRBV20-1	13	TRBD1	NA	TGCAGTGCTAGGGGGGACAGGTCCCAGCCCCAGCATTTT	CSARGDRSQPQHF
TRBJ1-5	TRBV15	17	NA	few	TGTGCCACCAATATATTACAGGGTAAATATAGCAATCAGCCCCAGCATTTT	CATNILQGKYSNQPQHF
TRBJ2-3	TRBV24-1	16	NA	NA	TGTGCCACCAGTGATTCCGCTGGAGACGGCACAGATACGCAGTATTTT	CATSDSAGDGTDTQYF
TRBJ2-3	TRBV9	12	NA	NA	TGTGCCAGCAGCATTGGGCAGAATACGCAGTATTTT	CASSIGQNTQYF
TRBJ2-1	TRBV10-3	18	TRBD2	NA	TGTGCCATCAGTGAGCCCCAAGCGGGACGGAACTCCTACAATGAGCAGTTCTTC	CAISEPQAGRNSYNEQFF
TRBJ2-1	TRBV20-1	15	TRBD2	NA	TGCAGTGCTAGCGGAACTAGCGCTTCGTACAATGAGCAGTTCTTC	CSASGTSASYNEQFF
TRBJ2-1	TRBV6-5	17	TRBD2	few	TGTGCCAGCAGTTACGCGGCGGCTAGCGGGGGACACAATGAGCAGTTCTTC	CASSYAAASGGHNEQFF
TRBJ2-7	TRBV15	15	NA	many	TGTGCCACCAGCAGAGGAGCGGACTACTCCTACGAGCAGTACTTC	CATSRGADYSYEQYF
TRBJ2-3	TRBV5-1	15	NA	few	TGCGCCAGCAGCCCTATAAGAGGCGGCCCAGATACGCAGTATTTT	CASSPIRGGPDTQYF
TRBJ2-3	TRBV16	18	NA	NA	TGTGCCAGCAGCCCTACGATATTGGGAATAGCGGCCACAGATACGCAGTATTTT	CASSPTILGIAATDTQYF
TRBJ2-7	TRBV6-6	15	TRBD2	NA	TGTGCCAGCACCCAGACTAGCGGGAGTATTTACGAGCAGTACTTC	CASTQTSGSIYEQYF
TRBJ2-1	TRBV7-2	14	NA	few	TGTGCCAGCAGCGTCCGGGACTTACTGGATGAGCAGTTCTTC	CASSVRDLLDEQFF
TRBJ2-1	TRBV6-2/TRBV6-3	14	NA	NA	TGTGCCAGCAGTAGACTAGGAGGGGTAAATGAGCAGTTCTTC	CASSRLGGVNEQFF
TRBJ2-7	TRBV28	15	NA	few	TGTGCCAGCAGTTCGTTCGGTCTAGATGGCTACGAGCAGTACTTC	CASSSFGLDGYEQYF
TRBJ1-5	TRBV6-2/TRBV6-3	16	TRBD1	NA	TGTGCCAGCAGTTACTTTGACAGGGACCACAATCAGCCCCAGCATTTT	CASSYFDRDHNQPQHF
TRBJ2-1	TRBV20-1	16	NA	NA	TGCAGTGCTAGAGATAGCGGACCCAGCTCCTACAATGAGCAGTTCTTC	CSARDSGPSSYNEQFF
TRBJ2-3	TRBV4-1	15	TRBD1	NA	TGCGCCAGCAGCCCCGCAGGTCGACAGGGGGATACGCAGTATTTT	CASSPAGRQGDTQYF
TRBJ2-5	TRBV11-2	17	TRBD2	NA	TGTGCCAGCAGCGTCGGACTAGCGGGAGGGCCAGGAGAGACCCAGTACTTC	CASSVGLAGGPGETQYF
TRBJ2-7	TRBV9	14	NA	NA	TGTGCCAGCAACCCCAACAGGGTAGGGTACGAGCAGTACTTC	CASNPNRVGYEQYF
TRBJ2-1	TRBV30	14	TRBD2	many	TGTGCCTGGGGTCGGGGACTAGGCAACAATGAGCAGTTCTTC	CAWGRGLGNNEQFF
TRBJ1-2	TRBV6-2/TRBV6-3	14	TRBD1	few	TGTGCCAGCAGACGGGACAGCTCCAATAATGGCTACACCTTC	CASRRDSSNNGYTF
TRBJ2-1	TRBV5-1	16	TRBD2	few	TGCGCCAGCAGCTTGAGACTAGCGGGCGCCAACAATGAGCAGTTCTTC	CASSLRLAGANNEQFF
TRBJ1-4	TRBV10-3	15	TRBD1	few	TGTGCCACCAGAAGACAGGGTGGGGATAATGAAAAACTGTTTTTT	CATRRQGGDNEKLFF
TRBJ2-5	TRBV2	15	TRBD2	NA	TGTGCCAGCACCCAGCTAGCGGGAGAGTTCGAGACCCAGTACTTC	CASTQLAGEFETQYF
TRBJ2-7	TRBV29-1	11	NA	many	TGCAGCGGCAAGACAGACTACGAGCAGTACTTC	CSGKTDYEQYF
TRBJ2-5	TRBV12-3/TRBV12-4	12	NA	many	TGTGCCAGCAGTTCCAGAGGAGAGACCCAGTACTTC	CASSSRGETQYF
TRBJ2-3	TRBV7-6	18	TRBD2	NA	TGTGCCAGCAGCTTATTTAATTCGGGGGGAACTTTTACAGATACGCAGTATTTT	CASSLFNSGGTFTDTQYF
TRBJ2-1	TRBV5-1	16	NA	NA	TGCGCCAGCAGCTTGGCCGGGGGTACGATTCAGTATGAGCAGTTCTTC	CASSLAGGTIQYEQFF
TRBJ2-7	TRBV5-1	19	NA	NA	TGCGCCAGCAGCTTGGGGGCCACTATTAATCGTCCCCTAGCCTACGAGCAGTACTTC	CASSLGATINRPLAYEQYF
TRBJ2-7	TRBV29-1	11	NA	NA	TGCAGCGTTGACAACTCCGACGAGCAGTACTTC	CSVDNSDEQYF
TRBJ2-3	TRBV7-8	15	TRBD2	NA	TGTGCCAGCAGCCCGAGACTAGCGGGAGTTCATACGCAGTATTTT	CASSPRLAGVHTQYF
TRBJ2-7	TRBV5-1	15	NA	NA	TGCGCCAGCAGCTTGCGGACATCGTCTCGGGACGAGCAGTACTTC	CASSLRTSSRDEQYF
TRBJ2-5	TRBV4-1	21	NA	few	TGCGCCAGCAGCCATGCTCAGGAGCCGCCCGTCGGGGCCCACCACCAAGAGACCCAGTACTTC	CASSHAQEPPVGAHHQETQYF
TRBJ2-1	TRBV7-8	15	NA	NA	TGTGCCAGCAGCTTAGAGGGATTGAGTTCGGGTGAGCAGTTCTTC	CASSLEGLSSGEQFF